This T cell receptor beta chain came from a study of T cell responses to AZD1222 COVID-19 vaccine. Notes on this clone: What it recognizes is unknown.

Study findings and constraints: Across spike, vaccine-associated CD4 TCRs were found, dominant at 160-218 and 743-854. A reported finding is that nearly half of spike-specific TCRs target unmutated variant regions. Females made up more of the donors, who were largely white British, and clonal diversity may have come out too low.

Unmatched junction bases numbered 7, after V lost 6 bases and J lost 1 base. This CDR3 comprises 16 residues. CDR1 LNHDA and CDR2 SQIVND come from the germline V gene (reference sequence). Repertoires were generated with immunoSEQ multiplex PCR, while TCRdb's copy carries only in-frame clones and drops some. The data show some 64,000 clones, roughly 84% seen once. The chain carries TRBV19 and TRBJ2-1, with 9 bases that match TRBD1. The material sequenced was peripheral blood, taken on day 0 of AZD1222 vaccination. The TCR originated in an adult in good health. CDR3 in amino acids: CASSELGTGSYNEQFF. CDR3 coding DNA: TGTGCCAGTAGCGAGCTTGGGACAGGGTCCTACAATGAGCAGTTCTTC. The entire variable domain, with the rest obtained from reference TRBV19 and TRBJ2-1, is as follows: DGGITQSPKYLFRKEGQNVTLSCEQNLNHDAMYWYRQDPGQGLRLIYYSQIVNDFQKGDIAEGYSVSREKKESFPLTVTSAQKNPTAFYLCASSELGTGSYNEQFFGPGTRLTVL.